A selection of T cell receptor beta chains follows, all from one sample in a study of shared clonotypes between healthy human individuals. The method was immunoSEQ multiplex PCR; TCRdb's version includes in-frame clones alone and lacks a portion of them. The table records roughly 300,000 clones, about nine tenths of them present only once. Sequenced sample: memory CD8+ T cells sorted from blood. These receptors originate from a man aged 18 to 30 in good health. Each CDR3 is given with its conserved first and last residue. The order of the fields is clone size, V gene, CDR3 length, D gene, J gene, CDR3 DNA, CDR3 protein. A D gene is named only where the DNA matches it firmly. Clone size is shown for a subset of rows, as once, few, many or a class of expanded clone.

>once|TRBV6-6|15|TRBD1|TRBJ1-6
TGTGCCAGCAGTTACCTTTGGACAGGGAGGTCACCCCTCCACTTT
CASSYLWTGRSPLHF
>NA|TRBV4-1|13|NA|TRBJ2-2
TGCGCCAGCAGCCAAGATGCTCCCGGGGAGCTGTTTTTT
CASSQDAPGELFF
>NA|TRBV7-2|16|TRBD1|TRBJ2-3
TGTGCCAGCAGTATATGGGGACAGGGTGTTTTAGATACGCAGTATTTT
CASSIWGQGVLDTQYF
>once|TRBV13|16|TRBD2|TRBJ2-2
TGTGCCAGCAGCTCCCCACTAGCGGGGCGGACCGGGGAGCTGTTTTTT
CASSSPLAGRTGELFF
>NA|TRBV27|16|NA|TRBJ2-6
TGTGCCAGCAGTTTAGTCGGAGTCTCTGGGGCCAACGTCCTGACTTTC
CASSLVGVSGANVLTF
>NA|TRBV7-9|15|NA|TRBJ2-2
TGTGCCAGCAGCGAGAGAGCCTATCCCACCGGGGAGCTGTTTTTT
CASSERAYPTGELFF
>NA|TRBV5-1|18|NA|TRBJ2-1
TGCGCCAGCAGCTTGGTAATTGGCGGAGCGAGCTCCTACAATGAGCAGTTCTTC
CASSLVIGGASSYNEQFF
>few|TRBV6-1|15|TRBD1|TRBJ2-3
TGTGCCAGCAGTGGCCGGGACAGGGTACCAGATACGCAGTATTTT
CASSGRDRVPDTQYF
>NA|TRBV29-1|19|NA|TRBJ2-3
TGCAGCGTTGAAGATCTGACCGGGGTTGAGTGGATGGCCACAGATACGCAGTATTTT
CSVEDLTGVEWMATDTQYF
>NA|TRBV11-2|15|TRBD2|TRBJ2-1
TGTGCCAGCAGACTCGGGGGGGCTTCCTACAATGAGCAGTTCTTC
CASRLGGASYNEQFF
>NA|TRBV27|17|TRBD2|TRBJ2-2
TGTGCCAGCAGTTTGACCGCGGGAGGGCCAATCCCCGGGGAGCTGTTTTTT
CASSLTAGGPIPGELFF
>NA|TRBV5-6|12|NA|TRBJ2-3
TGTGCCAGCAGCCGACCTAGGTTTACGCAGTATTTT
CASSRPRFTQYF
>NA|TRBV6-1|15|TRBD2|TRBJ2-7
TGTGCCAGCAGTGACCGACTAGCGGAGTTATACGAGCAGTACTTC
CASSDRLAELYEQYF
>NA|TRBV9|13|NA|TRBJ1-2
TGTGCCAGCAGCGGGGACAACGACTATGGCTACACCTTC
CASSGDNDYGYTF
>NA|TRBV7-3|16|TRBD1|TRBJ2-2
TGTGCCAGCAGTCTTCCGGGACAGAGAAACACCGGGGAGCTGTTTTTT
CASSLPGQRNTGELFF
>NA|TRBV6-5|16|NA|TRBJ2-1
TGTGCCAGCAGTTACCTCCCTCACGGCCAAGGGAATGAGCAGTTCTTC
CASSYLPHGQGNEQFF
>NA|TRBV9|13|NA|TRBJ2-1
TGTGCCAGCAGCGTAGGAGTTCGCAATGAGCAGTTCTTC
CASSVGVRNEQFF
>NA|TRBV30|13|NA|TRBJ2-1
TGTGCCTGGAAGACTGCGTCCTACAATGAGCAGTTCTTC
CAWKTASYNEQFF
>NA|TRBV25-1|17|NA|TRBJ1-3
TGTGCCAGCAGTGAATATAAGATCGACGTAGTGGCGAACACCATATATTTT
CASSEYKIDVVANTIYF
>NA|TRBV27|13|NA|TRBJ2-3
TGTGCCAGCAGTTTAGTCGGATTAGATACGCAGTATTTT
CASSLVGLDTQYF
>NA|TRBV25-1|12|NA|TRBJ1-6
TGTGCCAGCAGGACGGCTAATTCACCCCTCCACTTT
CASRTANSPLHF
>NA|TRBV28|14|NA|TRBJ1-5
TGTGCCAGCAGTCTGGATCGCGGTAATCAGCCCCAGCATTTT
CASSLDRGNQPQHF
>NA|TRBV5-6|14|TRBD1|TRBJ2-7
TGTGCCAGCAGCACGGACAGGGTCCTCTACGAGCAGTACTTC
CASSTDRVLYEQYF
>NA|TRBV9|17|TRBD1|TRBJ1-2
TGTGCCAGCAGCGAATTTTCCCGGACAGGTTGGATCTATGGCTACACCTTC
CASSEFSRTGWIYGYTF
>NA|TRBV4-1|14|NA|TRBJ2-1
TGCGCCAGCAGCCAAGACAGCTCCTACAATGAGCAGTTCTTC
CASSQDSSYNEQFF
>medium-sized|TRBV5-5|16|TRBD2|TRBJ2-5
TGTGCCAGCAGCTTGCTCCTAGCGGCCTACCAAGAGACCCAGTACTTC
CASSLLLAAYQETQYF
>NA|TRBV10-2|15|TRBD2|TRBJ2-7
TGCGCCAGCAGTGCGACTAGCGGGGGAGCCTACGAGCAGTACTTC
CASSATSGGAYEQYF
>NA|TRBV14|16|TRBD2|TRBJ2-1
TGTGCCAGCAGCCAACTGCTAGCGGGGGATCACAATGAGCAGTTCTTC
CASSQLLAGDHNEQFF
>NA|TRBV5-5|14|TRBD1|TRBJ2-7
TGTGCCAGCAGCTTAAGGCAGGGGGCCTACGAGCAGTACTTC
CASSLRQGAYEQYF